The 15 T cell receptor beta chains below all came from one sample that was sequenced in a study of primary melanoma T cells and metastatic recurrence. The method was immunoSEQ multiplex PCR; TCRdb's version includes in-frame clones alone and lacks a portion of them. In the table there are approximately 1,000 clones, around 73% of which are singletons. The sample taken for sequencing was melanoma tumor tissue. All receptors come from a human donor with melanoma.

V and J are TRBV28 and TRBJ1-1, with D possibly TRBD1 on 5 matching bases. Trimming took 1 base from V and 2 from J, leaving 11 bases between them. Germline V gene data show CDR1 as MDHEN and CDR2 as SYDVKM. This CDR3 has 15 amino acids. The CDR3 sequence: CASSLYGARNTEAFF. The CDR3 nucleotides read TGTGCCAGCAGTTTATACGGGGCGCGCAACACTGAAGCTTTCTTT.

The V and J genes are TRBV10-2 and TRBJ1-1; D not resolved. The CDR3 length is 13 residues. The germline V and J ends were trimmed by 3 bases and 5 bases, with 10 bases remaining between them. The germline V gene encodes CDR1 WSHSY and CDR2 SAAADI. CDR3 bases: TGCGCCAGCAGTGATGGACGGGGTACTGAAGCTTTCTTT. This sequence encodes CASSDGRGTEAFF.

This clone is categorized as large. The chain links TRBV11-3 to TRBJ2-3; 9 bases line up with TRBD2. The CDR3 runs 17 residues. Germline values: CDR1 SGHNT, CDR2 YENEEA. After removal of 2 bases from V and 0 bases from J, the junction contained 6 bases not matched to a gene. The CDR3 DNA is TGTGCCAGCAGCTTATGGGTCCTAGCGGGAAGCACAGATACGCAGTATTTT. Its translation: CASSLWVLAGSTDTQYF.

The chain carries TRBV14 and TRBJ2-1; 7 nucleotides align to TRBD2. Germline V CDR1 and CDR2: SGHDN, FVKESK. After removal of 1 base from V and 6 bases from J, the junction contained 9 bases not matched to a gene. The CDR3 is 16 amino acids. CDR3 protein: CASSQVRRGRRNEQFF. The CDR3 nucleotides are TGTGCCAGCAGCCAAGTACGTCGCGGGAGACGCAATGAGCAGTTCTTC.

This clone appeared once. The chain uses TRBV19 and TRBJ1-4; possible D gene TRBD1, 6 bases. The CDR3 length is 14 residues. CDR1 and CDR2 (germline): LNHDA, SQIVND (reference sequence). V was trimmed by 6 bases and J by 8 bases, leaving 16 bases between them. The CDR3 DNA sequence: TGTGCCAGTAGAAGGGGAGGGGGTGTGGAAAAACTGTTTTTT. This gives the protein CASRRGGGVEKLFF. Variable domain in full (rest from reference TRBV19 and TRBJ1-4): DGGITQSPKYLFRKEGQNVTLSCEQNLNHDAMYWYRQDPGQGLRLIYYSQIVNDFQKGDIAEGYSVSREKKESFPLTVTSAQKNPTAFYLCASRRGGGVEKLFFGSGTQLSVL.

V is TRBV11-3 and J is TRBJ1-1; tentatively, D is TRBD1 (6 bases). The CDR3 contains 16 residues. The germline gives CDR1 SGHNT, CDR2 YENEEA. V lost 0 bases and J 5 bases, leaving 16 bases between the germline ends. DNA of the CDR3: TGTGCCAGCAGCTTAGAAAGGGGGTCGGGGCGTACTGAAGCTTTCTTT. This codes for CASSLERGSGRTEAFF.

Of note for this clone: Other nucleotide sequences from this sample produce the same CDR3. This chain uses TRBV6-8 with TRBJ1-1; TRBD1 aligns across 9 bases. Germline lookup yields CDR1 MNHGY and CDR2 SAAAGT. The length of the CDR3 is 15 residues. Unmatched junction bases numbered 6, after V lost 6 bases and J lost 1 base. CDR3 sequence: CASRPGQGWNTEAFF. The CDR3 DNA follows: TGTGCCAGCAGACCAGGACAGGGGTGGAACACTGAAGCTTTCTTT.

J is TRBJ2-7 and V is TRBV19; 8 positions match TRBD2. The trim removed 5 bases at V and 0 bases at J, leaving 9 bases unmatched. This CDR3 contains 16 residues. CDR1 is LNHDA, CDR2 SQIVND, per germline (reference sequence). CDR3 in DNA: TGTGCCAGTAGTCCCGCCTCGGGGGGGATCTCCTACGAGCAGTACTTC. Protein product: CASSPASGGISYEQYF. Supplemented by reference TRBV19 and TRBJ2-7, the full variable domain reads DGGITQSPKYLFRKEGQNVTLSCEQNLNHDAMYWYRQDPGQGLRLIYYSQIVNDFQKGDIAEGYSVSREKKESFPLTVTSAQKNPTAFYLCASSPASGGISYEQYFGPGTRLTVT.

In its sample, this clone was seen once. The J gene is TRBJ2-1, the V gene TRBV7-7; tentatively, D is TRBD2 (6 bases). The CDR3 has 15 amino acids. CDR1 is SSHAT, CDR2 FNYEAQ, per germline (reference sequence). V was clipped by 5 bases and J by 6 bases, with 17 bases between them. The CDR3 region is CASSLGLLGGNEQFF. The DNA for the CDR3 is TGTGCCAGCAGCCTCGGGTTACTCGGGGGCAATGAGCAGTTCTTC.

The chain has TRBV6-8 and TRBJ2-3; 8 nucleotides align to TRBD2. J lost 1 base, V lost 2 bases, and 8 bases had no gene match. Germline loops: CDR1 MNHGY, CDR2 SAAAGT. CDR3 length: 17 residues. CDR3: CASSYTFGGVGTDTQYF. The CDR3 DNA sequence: TGTGCCAGCAGTTACACATTCGGGGGGGTGGGCACAGATACGCAGTATTTT.

This clone was detected only a few times. The gene calls are TRBV28 and TRBJ2-5; 7 bases map to TRBD2. The germline gives CDR1 MDHEN, CDR2 SYDVKM. The CDR3 has 14 amino acids. V shed 7 bases and J 7 bases; nucleotides not matched to a gene: 12. The CDR3 nucleotides read TGTGCCAGCAACCCTGGGGGGGACGGAGGGACCCAGTACTTC. This sequence encodes CASNPGGDGGTQYF.

V is TRBV18 and J is TRBJ2-7; D assignment may be TRBD1 or TRBD2 (5 bases each). The V gene lost 4 bases and the J gene lost 6 bases, with 19 bases spanning the gap. The CDR3 loop spans 15 amino acids. CDR1 and CDR2 from the germline V gene are KGHSH and LQKENI. CDR3 bases: TGTGCCAGCTCACAGACCGGGACGGCGTGGCGCGAGCAGTACTTC. Its translation: CASSQTGTAWREQYF.

Written as DNA, the CDR3 is TGTGCCAGTAGTATAACGTCTAGCCCACGCTACGAGCAGTACTTC. This gives the protein CASSITSSPRYEQYF. The chain couples TRBV19 to TRBJ2-7; TRBD2 is a possible D gene (5 bases). The CDR3 has 15 residues. Per the germline V gene, CDR1 is LNHDA and CDR2 is SQIVND (reference sequence). V lost 2 bases and J lost 3, with 14 bases in between. Supplemented by reference TRBV19 and TRBJ2-7, the full variable domain reads DGGITQSPKYLFRKEGQNVTLSCEQNLNHDAMYWYRQDPGQGLRLIYYSQIVNDFQKGDIAEGYSVSREKKESFPLTVTSAQKNPTAFYLCASSITSSPRYEQYFGPGTRLTVT.

CDR3 sequence reads: CASSLVRNVPDTQYF. The DNA of the CDR3 is TGTGCCAGCAGTTTGGTCAGGAATGTCCCAGATACGCAGTATTTT. This chain connects TRBV28 to TRBJ2-3; D is unclear. V was cut by 3 bases and J by 4 bases, with 14 bases left in between. The CDR3 consists of 15 residues. Germline V CDR1 and CDR2: MDHEN, SYDVKM. Combining the CDR3 with reference TRBV28 and TRBJ2-3 gives the whole variable domain DVKVTQSSRYLVKRTGEKVFLECVQDMDHENMFWYRQDPGLGLRLIYFSYDVKMKEKGDIPEGYSVSREKKERFSLILESASTNQTSMYLCASSLVRNVPDTQYFGPGTRLTVL.

The chain uses TRBV19 and TRBJ1-1; TRBD1 might be the D (5 bases). The CDR3 extends over 13 amino acids. Germline CDR1 reads LNHDA; CDR2 reads SQIVND (reference sequence). V lost 7 bases and J lost 5, with 14 bases in between. CDR3 DNA sequence: TGTGCCAGTACTCCGCGGGGGTGGACTGAAGCTTTCTTT. It codes for CASTPRGWTEAFF. Based on the CDR3 plus reference TRBV19 and TRBJ1-1, the full variable domain is DGGITQSPKYLFRKEGQNVTLSCEQNLNHDAMYWYRQDPGQGLRLIYYSQIVNDFQKGDIAEGYSVSREKKESFPLTVTSAQKNPTAFYLCASTPRGWTEAFFGQGTRLTVV.